What follows describes a single T cell receptor (beta chain). A multiplex PCR was run with 60 Vbeta primers and 13 Jbeta primers. Some clones are missing from TCRdb's copy, which holds only in-frame ones; the method was immunoSEQ multiplex PCR. The table lists 150,000 to 250,000 clones, roughly 85% of them singletons. The germline V gene encodes CDR1 MNHNY and CDR2 SVGAGI (reference sequence). Trimming took 2 bases from V and 2 from J, leaving 13 bases between them. The CDR3 spans 15 residues. This sample is part of a study of cytomegalovirus exposure and HLA in healthy donors. The receptor was derived from a woman between 45 and 60 years old in good health and CMV-seronegative. The rearrangement uses TRBV6-6 and TRBJ2-7; tentative D call: TRBD2 (6 bases). Sequencing was carried out using PBMCs. As DNA, the CDR3 is TGTGCCAGCAGTTACGGTAATAGCGGAACCTACGAGCAGTACTTC. Translated: CASSYGNSGTYEQYF.